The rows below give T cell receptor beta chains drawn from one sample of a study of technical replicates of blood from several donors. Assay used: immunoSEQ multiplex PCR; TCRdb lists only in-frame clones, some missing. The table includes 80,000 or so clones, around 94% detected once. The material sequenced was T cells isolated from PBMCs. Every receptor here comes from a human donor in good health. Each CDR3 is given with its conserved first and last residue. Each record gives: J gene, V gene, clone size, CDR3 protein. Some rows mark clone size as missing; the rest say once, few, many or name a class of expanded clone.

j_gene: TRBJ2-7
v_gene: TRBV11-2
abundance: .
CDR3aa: CASSSILAGPYEQYF

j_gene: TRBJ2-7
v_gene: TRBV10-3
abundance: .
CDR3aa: CATSEGGSYEQYF

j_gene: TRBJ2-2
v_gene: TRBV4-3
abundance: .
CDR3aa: CASSQDYSYAGELFF

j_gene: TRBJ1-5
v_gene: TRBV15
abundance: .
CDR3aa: CATSGTGYRPQHF

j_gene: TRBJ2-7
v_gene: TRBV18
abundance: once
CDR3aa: CASSRVPGHYSYEQYF

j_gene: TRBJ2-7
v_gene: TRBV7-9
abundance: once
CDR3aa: CASSLARDRRAYEQYF